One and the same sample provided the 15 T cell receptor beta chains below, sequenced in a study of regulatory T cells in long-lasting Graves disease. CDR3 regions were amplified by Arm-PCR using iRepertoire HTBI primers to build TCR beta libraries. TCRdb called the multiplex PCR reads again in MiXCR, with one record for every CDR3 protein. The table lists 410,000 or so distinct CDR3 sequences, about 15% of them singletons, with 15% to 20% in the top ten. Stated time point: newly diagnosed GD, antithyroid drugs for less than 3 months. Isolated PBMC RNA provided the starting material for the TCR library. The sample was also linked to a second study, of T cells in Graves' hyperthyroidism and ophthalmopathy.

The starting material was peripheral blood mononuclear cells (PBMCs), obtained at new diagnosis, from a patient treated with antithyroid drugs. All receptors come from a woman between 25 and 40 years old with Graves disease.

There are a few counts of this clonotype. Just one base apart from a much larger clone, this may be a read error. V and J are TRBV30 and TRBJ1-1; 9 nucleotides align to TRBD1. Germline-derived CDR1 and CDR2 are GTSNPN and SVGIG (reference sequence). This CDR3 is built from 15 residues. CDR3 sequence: CAWSSPGQGVTGAFF. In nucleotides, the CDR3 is TGTGCCTGGAGTTCACCGGGACAGGGCGTGACTGGAGCTTTCTTT.

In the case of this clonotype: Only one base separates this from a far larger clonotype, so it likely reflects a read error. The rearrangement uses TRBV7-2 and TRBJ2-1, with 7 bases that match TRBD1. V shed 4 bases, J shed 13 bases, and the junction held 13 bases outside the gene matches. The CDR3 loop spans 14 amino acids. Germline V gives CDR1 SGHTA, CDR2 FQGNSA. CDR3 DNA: TGTGCCAGCAGCTCAGGGGACAGCCAAGAGACCCAGTTCTTC. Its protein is CASSSGDSQETQFF.

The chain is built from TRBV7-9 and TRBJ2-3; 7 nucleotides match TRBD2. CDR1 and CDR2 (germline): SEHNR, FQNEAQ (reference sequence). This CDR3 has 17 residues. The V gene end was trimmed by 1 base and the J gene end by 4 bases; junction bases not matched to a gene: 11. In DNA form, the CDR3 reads TGTGCCAGCAGCTTAGGTAGTGGAGGCGGGAGCGCAGATACGCAGTATTTT. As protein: CASSLGSGGGSADTQYF.

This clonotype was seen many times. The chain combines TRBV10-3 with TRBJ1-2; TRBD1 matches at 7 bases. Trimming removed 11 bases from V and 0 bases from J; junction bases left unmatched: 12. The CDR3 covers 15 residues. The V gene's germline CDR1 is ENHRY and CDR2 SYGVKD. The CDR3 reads CAVAGTATTNYGYTF. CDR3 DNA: TGTGCCGTGGCTGGGACAGCCACTACTAACTATGGCTACACCTTC.

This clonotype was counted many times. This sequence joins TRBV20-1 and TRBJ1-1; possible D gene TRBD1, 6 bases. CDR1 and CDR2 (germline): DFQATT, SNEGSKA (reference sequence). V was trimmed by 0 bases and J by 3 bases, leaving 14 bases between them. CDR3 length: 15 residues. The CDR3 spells CSARDRTDSYTEAFF. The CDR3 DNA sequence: TGCAGTGCTAGAGACAGGACAGATTCGTACACTGAAGCTTTCTTT.

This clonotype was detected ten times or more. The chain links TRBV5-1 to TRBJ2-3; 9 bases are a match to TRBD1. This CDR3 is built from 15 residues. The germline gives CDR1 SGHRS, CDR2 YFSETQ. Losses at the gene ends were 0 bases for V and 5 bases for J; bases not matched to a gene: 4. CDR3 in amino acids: CASSLGTGARDTQYF. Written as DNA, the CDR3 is TGCGCCAGCAGCTTGGGGACAGGGGCGAGAGATACGCAGTATTTT.

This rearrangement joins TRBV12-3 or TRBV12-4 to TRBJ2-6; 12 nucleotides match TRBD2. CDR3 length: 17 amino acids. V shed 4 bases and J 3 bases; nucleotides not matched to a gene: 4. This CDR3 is CASSWTSGKGGANVLTF. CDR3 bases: TGTGCCAGCAGTTGGACTAGCGGGAAAGGTGGGGCCAACGTCCTGACTTTC.

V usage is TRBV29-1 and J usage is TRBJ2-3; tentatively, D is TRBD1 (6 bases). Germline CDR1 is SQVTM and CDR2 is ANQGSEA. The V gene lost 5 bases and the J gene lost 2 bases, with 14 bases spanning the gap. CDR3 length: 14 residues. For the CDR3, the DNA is TGCAGCGTTAGACAGGACTTCCTCACAGATACGCAGTATTTT. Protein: CSVRQDFLTDTQYF.

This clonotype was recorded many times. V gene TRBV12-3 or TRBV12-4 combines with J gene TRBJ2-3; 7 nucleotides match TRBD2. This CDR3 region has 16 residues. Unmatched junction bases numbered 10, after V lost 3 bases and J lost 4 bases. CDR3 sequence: CASSLVPSGIADTQYF. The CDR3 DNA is TGTGCCAGCAGTTTGGTCCCCAGCGGGATCGCAGATACGCAGTATTTT.

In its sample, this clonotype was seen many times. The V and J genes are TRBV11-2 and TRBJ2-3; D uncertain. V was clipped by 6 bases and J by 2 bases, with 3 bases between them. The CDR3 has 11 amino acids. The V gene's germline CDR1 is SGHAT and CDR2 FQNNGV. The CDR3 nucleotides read TGTGCCAGCAGTCACACAGATACGCAGTATTTT. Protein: CASSHTDTQYF.

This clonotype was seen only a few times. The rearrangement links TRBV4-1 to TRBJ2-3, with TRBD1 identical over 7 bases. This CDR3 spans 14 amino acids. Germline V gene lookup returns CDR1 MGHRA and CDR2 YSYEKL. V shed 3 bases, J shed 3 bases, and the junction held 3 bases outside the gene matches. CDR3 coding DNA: TGCGCCAGCAGCCAGGGACAGTTAACAGATACGCAGTATTTT. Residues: CASSQGQLTDTQYF.

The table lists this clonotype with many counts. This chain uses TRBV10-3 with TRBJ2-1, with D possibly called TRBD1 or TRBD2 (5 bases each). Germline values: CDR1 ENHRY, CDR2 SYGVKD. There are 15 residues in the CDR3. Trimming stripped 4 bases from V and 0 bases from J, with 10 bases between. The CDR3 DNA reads TGTGCCATCAGTGGGGGGTCGAGCTCCTACAATGAGCAGTTCTTC. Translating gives CAISGGSSSYNEQFF.

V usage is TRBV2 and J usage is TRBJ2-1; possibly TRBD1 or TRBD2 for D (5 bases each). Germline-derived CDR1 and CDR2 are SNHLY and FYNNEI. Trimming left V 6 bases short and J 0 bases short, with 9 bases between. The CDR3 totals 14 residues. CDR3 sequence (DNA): TGTGCCAGCAGCGTGGGACCCTCCTACAATGAGCAGTTCTTC. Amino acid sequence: CASSVGPSYNEQFF.

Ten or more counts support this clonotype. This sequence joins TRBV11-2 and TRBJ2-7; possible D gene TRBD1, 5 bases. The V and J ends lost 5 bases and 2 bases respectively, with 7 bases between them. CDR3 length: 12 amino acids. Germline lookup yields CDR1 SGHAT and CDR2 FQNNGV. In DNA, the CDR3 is TGTGCCAGCAGCCAACAGGCCTACGAGCAGTACTTC. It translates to CASSQQAYEQYF.

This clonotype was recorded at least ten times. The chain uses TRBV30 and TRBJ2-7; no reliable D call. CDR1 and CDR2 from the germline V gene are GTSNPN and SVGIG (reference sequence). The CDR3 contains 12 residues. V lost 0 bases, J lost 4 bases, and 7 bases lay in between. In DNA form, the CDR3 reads TGTGCCTGGAGTGTTCAAGGTTACGAGCAGTACTTC. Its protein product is CAWSVQGYEQYF.